This T cell receptor beta chain was captured by sequencing in a study of shared clonotypes between healthy human individuals. Some clones are missing from TCRdb's copy, which holds only in-frame ones; the method was immunoSEQ multiplex PCR. The table lists some 2,500,000 clones, less than 95% of them singletons, with roughly 0.34% in the top ten. Study-level findings and limits: Around 5% was the fraction of naive CD4 clonotypes found shared across a few donors.

On this clone itself: The antigen remains undetermined. Other DNA variants within this sample encode the same CDR3.

The CDR3 covers 14 residues. CDR1 SGHRS and CDR2 YFSETQ come from the germline V gene. After removal of 2 bases from V and 8 bases from J, the junction contained 4 bases not matched to a gene. There were only Caucasian adults among the donors, and all lived in Nashville, Tennessee. The clonotype comes from a young man in good health. Some clones in this sample may be carry-over from other donors' samples. V and J are TRBV5-1 and TRBJ1-4; 9 positions match TRBD1. The specimen was naive CD4+ T cells from PBMCs. As to subset: CD45RA+ positively selected. The CDR3 loop reads CASSLQGANEKLFF. In DNA form, the CDR3 reads TGCGCCAGCAGCTTACAGGGGGCGAACGAAAAACTGTTTTTT. Supplemented by reference TRBV5-1 and TRBJ1-4, the full variable domain reads KAGVTQTPRYLIKTRGQQVTLSCSPISGHRSVSWYQQTPGQGLQFLFEYFSETQRNKGNFPGRFSGRQFSNSRSEMNVSTLELGDSALYLCASSLQGANEKLFFGSGTQLSVL.